This T cell receptor beta chain was identified in a study of cytomegalovirus exposure and HLA in healthy donors. Study context: HLA-typed donors were the source of approximately 85 million unique TCRs held in an early data release.

PCR employed 60 Vbeta and 13 Jbeta primers. This table comes from immunoSEQ multiplex PCR, and its TCRdb copy is limited to in-frame clones, with some not included. The sample lists under 130,000 clones, 78% seen once, with under 1.5% in the top ten. This clone is a singleton in its sample. The CDR3 contains 16 residues. Germline V CDR1 and CDR2: MNHNS, SASEGT. Trimming took off 0 bases at V and 4 bases at J, with 15 bases between the two ends. The sequence came from a man aged 25-40 years in good health and CMV-seronegative. The gene calls are TRBV6-1 and TRBJ1-2, with D perhaps matching TRBD1 (6 bases). The sample comprised PBMCs. CDR3 residues: CASSEAGRGTLYGYTF. The CDR3 DNA is TGTGCCAGCAGTGAAGCGGGGAGGGGGACCCTCTATGGCTACACCTTC.